The present T cell receptor (beta chain) was sequenced within a study of early T cells in non-severe SARS-CoV-2 infection (dated by TCRdb to about 2021). Regarding the study in general: Bulk RNA from unsorted whole blood was used for TCR sequencing, so alpha and beta chains could not be paired. The investigation overall reported the following: Matching against VDJdb was skewed toward anti-spike CD8 responses, likely underestimated virus-specific expansions, and missed private and CD4 specificities.

The library came from 5' RACE. Sequenced using a NextSeq 500. To correct for sequencing error and PCR bias, the TCR library protocol tagged individual cDNA molecules with unique molecular identifiers. Sequencing covered both TCR alpha and beta chains, and within each sample the abundances of alpha and beta sequences were tightly co-correlated. The paper's data handling went like this. Decombinator V4 was used to annotate TCR sequences for V gene, J gene and CDR3. Expanded TCRs were defined as changing significantly between any two time points under a Poisson model with p below 0.0001. TCR abundances were normalised to the total number of TCRs sequenced per sample and expressed as counts per million. TRAV1-2 paired with TRAJ12, TRAJ20 or TRAJ33 defined MAIT TCRs, while TRAV10 paired with TRAJ18 defined iNKT TCRs. VDJdb, accessed 1 November 2021, was searched for CMV, EBV and SARS-CoV-2 annotated TCRs, with TCRs annotated for multiple antigens excluded. The public reads were quality trimmed at Q25 with fastp and then assembled into clones with MiXCR by TCRdb, keeping productive beta chains. Duplicate CDR3 protein sequences are folded into a single record with the most common DNA and genes. These V and J calls derive from TCRdb rather than the authors' analysis. The sample table lists 35,000 to 45,000 distinct CDR3 sequences, about 5.9% of them with a count of one. The biggest ten clones account for more than 7.5% of the sample.

Trimming takes 7 bases from V and 4 bases from J, and the germline ends sit 13 bases apart. The germline V gene yields MNHEY for CDR1 and SVGEGT for CDR2. Including the terminal cysteine and phenylalanine, the CDR3 comprises 13 residues. The only DNA kept is the CDR3, 39 bases in frame from the first base. This clonotype occurred many times. No cognate antigen has been identified for it. Per-nucleotide qualities are absent, and no much larger clonotype sits a single base away. This was a case-control study nested in a cohort of healthcare workers in London, UK, who had nasopharyngeal swab PCR tests and blood samples taken every week. Healthcare workers were recruited between 23 and 31 March 2020, during the week of the UK lockdown, and were followed weekly for up to roughly 16 weeks.

The sample here was whole blood, taken at baseline. This clonotype was obtained from an adult who was a healthcare worker with PCR-confirmed SARS-CoV-2 infection or an uninfected control (not recorded which). The receptor chain draws on TRBV6-2 or TRBV6-3 and TRBJ1-2, and perhaps TRBD1 as D gene, on 6 matching bases. In nucleotide form, the sequence is TGTGCCAGCACACCGGACAGCATCTATGGCTACACCTTC. Translation gives CASTPDSIYGYTF.